The source of this T cell receptor beta chain is a study of T cell repertoires in cytomegalovirus infection. Across the study: Public TCR beta signatures provided an indication of both CMV infection and a matching HLA type.

The study, taken as a whole, reports: Summed frequency of shared TCR beta families picked out CMV carriers who also had the relevant HLA. The ex vivo response was dominated by HLA-C-restricted CMV-specific TCR beta clonotypes.

Germline V gene sequence: CDR1 MNHEY, CDR2 SMNVEV (reference sequence). This CDR3 is 13 amino acids long. V was cut by 3 bases and J by 7 bases, with 9 bases left in between. TCRdb re-analysed the reads in MiXCR, keeping a single row per CDR3 protein. The sample consists of about 830,000 distinct CDR3 sequences, approximately 29% of them appearing once. A remark on this clonotype: What it recognizes is unknown.

The chain is built from TRBV27 and TRBJ2-2; D not resolved. The material was cultured CD8+ T cells from PBMCs, obtained from culture after CMV antigen stimulation. The sequence was collected from a human donor in good health (CMV status not recorded). Some clones in this sample may be carry-over from other donors' samples. The CDR3: CASSFVRDGELFF. In nucleotides, the CDR3 is TGTGCCAGCAGTTTCGTGCGCGACGGGGAGCTGTTTTTT.